The sequence of this T cell receptor (beta chain) was determined in a study of PD-L1 blockade in urothelial cancer. Study overall: Among blood samples, the median T cell count was some 150,000.

Sample time point: pretreatment peripheral blood. Generated by immunoSEQ multiplex PCR, the TCRdb table keeps only in-frame clones and is missing some. The table has fewer than 65,000 clones, around four fifths seen once; the top ten hold 1.6%. The V gene lost 6 bases and the J gene lost 0 bases, with 8 bases spanning the gap. CDR3 length equals 13 residues. The germline gives CDR1 MDHEN, CDR2 SYDVKM. The chain recombines TRBV28 with TRBJ1-2, with D possibly matching TRBD1 (5 bases). Sequencing used PBMCs, obtained around atezolizumab (anti-PD-L1) treatment. This receptor was obtained from a man between 65 and 85 years old with urothelial cancer. The CDR3, as DNA: TGTGCCAGCAGGGACACTACTAACTATGGCTACACCTTC. This sequence encodes CASRDTTNYGYTF.